The TCR beta chain under discussion was sequenced for a study of T-cell reconstitution after alpha-beta-depleted transplantation in children. This clonotype was seen repeatedly, ten times or more. The TCRbeta library was prepared with unique molecular identifiers. Each CDR3 protein gets one entry after TCRdb re-called the PCR reads with MiXCR. Of over 120,000 distinct CDR3 sequences listed, more than 8% are singletons. The CDR3 spans 16 residues. The junction had 4 bases not matched to a gene; V was cut back by 3 bases and J by 0 bases. Germline V gene sequence: CDR1 ENHRY, CDR2 SYGVKD. The V and J genes are TRBV10-3 and TRBJ1-3; TRBD1 aligns across 8 bases. The TCR was taken from a female patient aged 2-9 years who had a stem cell transplant for congenital amegakaryocytic thrombocytopenia, so the T cells may come from the graft donor. The sequenced sample was PBMCs, mostly from graft donor cells, obtained 180 days after TCRalphabeta/CD19-depleted stem cell transplant. Here the CDR3 reads CAISDRDRLSGNTIYF. The CDR3 DNA follows: TGTGCCATCAGTGACCGGGACAGGCTCTCTGGAAACACCATATATTTT.